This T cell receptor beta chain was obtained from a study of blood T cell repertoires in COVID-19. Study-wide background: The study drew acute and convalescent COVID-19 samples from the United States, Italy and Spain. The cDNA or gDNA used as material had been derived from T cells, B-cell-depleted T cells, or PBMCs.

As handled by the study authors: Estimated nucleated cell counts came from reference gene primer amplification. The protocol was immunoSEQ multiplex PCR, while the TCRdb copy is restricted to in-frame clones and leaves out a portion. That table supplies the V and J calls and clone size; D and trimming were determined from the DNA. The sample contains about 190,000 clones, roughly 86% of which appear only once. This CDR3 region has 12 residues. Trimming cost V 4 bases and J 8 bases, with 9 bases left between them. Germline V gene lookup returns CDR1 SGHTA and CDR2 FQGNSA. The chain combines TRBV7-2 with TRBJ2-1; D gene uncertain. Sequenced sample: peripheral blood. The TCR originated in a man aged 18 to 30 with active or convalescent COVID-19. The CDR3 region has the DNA TGTGCCAGCAGCTCTAGGTACGATGAGCAGTTCTTC. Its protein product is CASSSRYDEQFF.